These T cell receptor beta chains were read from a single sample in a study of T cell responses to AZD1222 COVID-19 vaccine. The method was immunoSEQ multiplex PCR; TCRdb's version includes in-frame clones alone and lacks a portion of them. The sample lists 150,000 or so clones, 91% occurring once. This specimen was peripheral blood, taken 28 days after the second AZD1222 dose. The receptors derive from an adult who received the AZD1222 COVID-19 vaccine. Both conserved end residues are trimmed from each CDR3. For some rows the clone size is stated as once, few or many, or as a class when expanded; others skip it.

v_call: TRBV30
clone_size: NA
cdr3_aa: AWRPDRRISIY

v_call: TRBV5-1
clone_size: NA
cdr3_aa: ASLPGPTQIDTQY

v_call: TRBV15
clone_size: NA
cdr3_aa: ATQGSLNSPLH

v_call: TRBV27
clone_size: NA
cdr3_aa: ASSLYPGGAYNEQF

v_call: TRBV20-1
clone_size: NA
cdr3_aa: SASDSGRGPGNEQF

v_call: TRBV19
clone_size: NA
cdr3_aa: ASSTLDGTRKAKDEQF

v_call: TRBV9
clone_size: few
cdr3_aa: ASSADRAGDQPQH

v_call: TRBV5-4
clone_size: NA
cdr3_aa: ASSLAGDEKPQH

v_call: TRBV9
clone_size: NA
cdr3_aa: ASRRGTAHTGELF

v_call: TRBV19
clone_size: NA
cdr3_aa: ASTLATEAF

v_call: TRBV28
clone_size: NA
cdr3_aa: ASQTDTYEQY

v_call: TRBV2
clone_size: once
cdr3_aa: ASTPERTHEQF

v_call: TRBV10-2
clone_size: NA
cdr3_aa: ASSAAGADTQY

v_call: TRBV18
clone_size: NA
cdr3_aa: ASSLQGFEQY

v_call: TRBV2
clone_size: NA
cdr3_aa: ASRANGMNTEAF

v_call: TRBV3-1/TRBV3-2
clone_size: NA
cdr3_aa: ASSARGRTDTQY

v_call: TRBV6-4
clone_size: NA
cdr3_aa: ASSDDKESPLH

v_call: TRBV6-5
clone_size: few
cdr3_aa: ASSFQKPPSGNTIY

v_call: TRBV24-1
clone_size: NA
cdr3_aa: ATSGEGDVFETQY

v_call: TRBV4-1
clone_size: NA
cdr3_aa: ASSAGGDSNQPQH

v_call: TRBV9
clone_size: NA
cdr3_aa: ASSPILARNEQF

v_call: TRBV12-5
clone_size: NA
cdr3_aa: ASGAHLSGNTIY

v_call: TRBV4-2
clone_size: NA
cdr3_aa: ASSQDEGGYTEAF

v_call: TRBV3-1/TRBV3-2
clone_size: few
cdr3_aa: ASSQGTGGGYT

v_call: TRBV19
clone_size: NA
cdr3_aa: ASSGTGTRNTGELF

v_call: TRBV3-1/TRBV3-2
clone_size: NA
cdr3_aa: ASSQVLAGGRQETQY

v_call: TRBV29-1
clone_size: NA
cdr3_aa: SVEQDRTNYGYT

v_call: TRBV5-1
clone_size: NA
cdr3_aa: ASSLAGTGGGYT

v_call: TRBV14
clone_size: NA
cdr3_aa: ASSQGDSYGEKLF

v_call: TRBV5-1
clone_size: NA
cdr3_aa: ASSPRQGEAF

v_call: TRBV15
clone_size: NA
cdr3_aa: ATSRGDLRGEKLF

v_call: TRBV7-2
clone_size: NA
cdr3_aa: ASSLTWNQPQH

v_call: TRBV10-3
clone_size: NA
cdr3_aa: AISDGQGLYYGYT

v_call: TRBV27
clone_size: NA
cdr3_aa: ASSRGRVGNQPQH

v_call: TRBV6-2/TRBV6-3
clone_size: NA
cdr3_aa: ASSIGERGGDTQY

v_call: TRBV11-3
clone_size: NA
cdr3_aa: ASSLVTWVRNQPQH

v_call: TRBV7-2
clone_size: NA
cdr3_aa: ASSLSDRAYNEQF

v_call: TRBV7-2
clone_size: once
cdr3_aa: ASSLVAGGSDQPQH

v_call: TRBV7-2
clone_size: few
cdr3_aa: ASSLGSGGVGEQY

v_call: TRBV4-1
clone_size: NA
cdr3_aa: ASSPDLQVEAF

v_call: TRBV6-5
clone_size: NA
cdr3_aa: ASSPRTPTEAF

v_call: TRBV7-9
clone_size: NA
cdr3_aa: ASSPRDTVYEQY

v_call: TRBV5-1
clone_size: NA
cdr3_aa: ASRYGTDPSYEQY

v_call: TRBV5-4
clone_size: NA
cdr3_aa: ASSLAGNNEQF

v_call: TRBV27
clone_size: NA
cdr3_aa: ASSLGQGIGGYT